These 18 T cell receptor beta chains share one sample of origin, sequenced in a study of T cells of healthy individuals. TCRdb itself ran the 5' RACE reads through MiXCR, one entry per CDR3 protein. The sample holds more than 60,000 distinct CDR3 sequences; roughly 17% are singletons and the top ten take about 4.7%. These TCRs come from a human donor in good health.

This chain uses TRBV7-9 with TRBJ2-1; 8 positions agree with TRBD2. The junction had 11 bases not matched to a gene; V was cut back by 3 bases and J by 7 bases. The CDR3 runs to 16 residues. Germline lookup yields CDR1 SEHNR and CDR2 FQNEAQ (reference sequence). The CDR3 sequence: CASSFMSGRSVNEQFF. Here the CDR3 DNA reads TGTGCCAGCAGCTTTATGAGCGGGAGATCGGTGAATGAGCAGTTCTTC.

This clonotype was detected many times. This chain connects TRBV29-1 to TRBJ1-1; D is uncertain. The CDR3 has 13 residues. The V gene's germline CDR1 is SQVTM and CDR2 ANQGSEA. V shed 7 bases and J shed 1 base, with 13 bases lying between them. CDR3 DNA: TGCAGCGCCGCAGGCGGGGAGAACACTGAAGCTTTCTTT. Translation gives CSAAGGENTEAFF. The variable domain in full, completed from reference TRBV29-1 and TRBJ1-1, reads SAVISQKPSRDICQRGTSLTIQCQVDSQVTMMFWYRQQPGQSLTLIATANQGSEATYESGFVIDKFPISRPNLTFSTLTVSNMSPEDSSIYLCSAAGGENTEAFFGQGTRLTVV.

This clonotype was observed many times. V usage is TRBV29-1 and J usage is TRBJ2-5, with 7 bases identical to TRBD1. The CDR3 runs 11 residues. Unmatched junction bases numbered 0, after V lost 6 bases and J lost 2 bases. The germline V gene has CDR1 SQVTM and CDR2 ANQGSEA. Here the CDR3 DNA reads TGCAGCGTGGGACAGCAAGAGACCCAGTACTTC. It encodes CSVGQQETQYF.

This clonotype has a count of ten or more. The chain is built from TRBV5-1 and TRBJ2-7; 8 bases agree with TRBD1. Trimming took 1 base from V and 2 from J; bases not matched to a gene: 2. The V gene's germline CDR1 is SGHRS and CDR2 YFSETQ. The CDR3 runs 14 residues. As DNA, the CDR3 is TGCGCCAGCAGCTTGACAGGGGGGACCTACGAGCAGTACTTC. Its translation is CASSLTGGTYEQYF.

The CDR3, as DNA: TGTGCCAGCAGTGAATCTATTGCGGGGGGGCACCCGCAGTATTTT. It is translated as CASSESIAGGHPQYF. The V call is TRBV25-1, the J call TRBJ2-3; 9 nucleotides align to TRBD2. Germline V gene data show CDR1 as MGHDK and CDR2 as SYGVNS. The CDR3 extends over 15 amino acids. With V trimmed by 1 base and J by 10 bases, 9 bases remained unmatched.

The V gene is TRBV11-2, the J gene TRBJ2-7; TRBD1 might be the D (5 bases). V gave up 0 bases and J gave up 0 bases, with 9 bases separating them. Germline V gives CDR1 SGHAT, CDR2 FQNNGV. The CDR3 spans 15 residues. The chain's CDR3 is CASSLDWGSSYEQYF. In DNA form, the CDR3 reads TGTGCCAGCAGCTTAGATTGGGGCAGCTCCTACGAGCAGTACTTC.

The genes are TRBV5-4 and TRBJ2-3, with D tentatively TRBD1 (5 bases). Germline V gene lookup returns CDR1 SGHNT and CDR2 YYREEE (reference sequence). Trimming took 4 bases from V and 3 from J, leaving 12 bases between them. This CDR3 has 14 residues. The CDR3 bases are TGTGCCAGCAGCGATCCTAGGGGAACAGATACGCAGTATTTT. As protein: CASSDPRGTDTQYF.

A few counts support this clonotype. CDR3 region: CASSHGAGITDTQYF. For the CDR3, the DNA is TGTGCCAGCAGTCACGGGGCGGGGATCACAGATACGCAGTATTTT. The genes are TRBV28 and TRBJ2-3; D possibly corresponds to TRBD2 (6 bases). The germline V gene has CDR1 MDHEN and CDR2 SYDVKM. The CDR3 sequence is 15 residues long. The V and J ends lost 5 bases and 2 bases respectively, with 14 bases between them.

The rearrangement links TRBV7-2 to TRBJ2-2; TRBD2 matches 7 bases. Trimming cost V 2 bases and J 1 base; bases outside gene matches: 7. This CDR3 contains 17 residues. Germline V gives CDR1 SGHTA, CDR2 FQGNSA. The CDR3 region is CASSLYIGGGNTGELFF. CDR3 nucleotide sequence: TGTGCCAGCAGCTTATATATAGGCGGGGGGAACACCGGGGAGCTGTTTTTT.

This chain joins TRBV12-3 or TRBV12-4 and TRBJ2-4; 7 positions match TRBD2. CDR3 length equals 13 residues. Germline trimming cut 0 bases from V and 7 bases from J; bases unmatched to any gene: 0. DNA for the CDR3: TGTGCCAGCAGTTTAGCGGGAGGGAACATTCAGTACTTC. This sequence encodes CASSLAGGNIQYF.

The table lists this clonotype with a few counts. V gene TRBV6-2 or TRBV6-3 combines with J gene TRBJ2-1; TRBD2 aligns across 7 bases. CDR1 MNHEY and CDR2 SVGEGT come from the germline V gene. Trimming cost V 5 bases and J 0 bases; bases outside gene matches: 4. CDR3 size: 15 residues. In DNA, the CDR3 is TGTGCCAGCAGTCCTGGGACTATCTCCTACAATGAGCAGTTCTTC. Encoded protein: CASSPGTISYNEQFF.

This clonotype was observed many times. This chain uses TRBV25-1 with TRBJ2-2; maybe TRBD2 (5 bases). V was pared by 4 bases and J by 4 bases, with 10 bases between. The germline CDR1 and CDR2 sequences are MGHDK and SYGVNS. The CDR3 totals 14 residues. The CDR3 sequence: CASSGLASTGELFF. The CDR3 DNA reads as TGTGCCAGCAGTGGGCTAGCAAGCACCGGGGAGCTGTTTTTT. The whole variable domain, remainder taken from reference TRBV25-1 and TRBJ2-2, is EADIYQTPRYLVIGTGKKITLECSQTMGHDKMYWYQQDPGMELHLIHYSYGVNSTEKGDLSSESTVSRIRTEHFPLTLESARPSHTSQYLCASSGLASTGELFFGEGSRLTVL.

This clonotype was detected ten times or more. V gene TRBV10-3 combines with J gene TRBJ1-6, with TRBD1 identical over 8 bases. The CDR3 has 16 residues. V shed 3 bases and J 9 bases; nucleotides not matched to a gene: 10. Germline assignment: CDR1 ENHRY and CDR2 SYGVKD. CDR3 DNA: TGTGCCATCAGTGACCCGGACAGGGATAGCAGTTCACCCCTCCACTTT. Translating gives CAISDPDRDSSSPLHF.

This clonotype has just a few counts. The genes are TRBV7-9 and TRBJ2-3, with D perhaps matching TRBD1 or TRBD2 (5 bases each). CDR1 is SEHNR and CDR2 is FQNEAQ in the germline V gene (reference sequence). Trimming left V 1 base short and J 0 bases short, with 8 bases between. The CDR3 runs to 15 residues. The CDR3 DNA sequence: TGTGCCAGCAGCTTAGGGGGGATGAGCACAGATACGCAGTATTTT. Translated: CASSLGGMSTDTQYF.

This clonotype was seen more than once but under ten times. The chain is built from TRBV6-5 and TRBJ2-3; the match to TRBD2 covers 14 bases. This CDR3 comprises 14 residues. The V gene end was trimmed by 7 bases and the J gene end by 7 bases; junction bases not matched to a gene: 4. Per germline, CDR1 MNHEY and CDR2 SVGAGI. CDR3 loop: CASTGTSGGYTQYF. For the CDR3, the DNA is TGTGCCAGCACCGGGACTAGCGGGGGTTATACGCAGTATTTT.

The chain recombines TRBV4-1 with TRBJ2-3, with TRBD2 identical over 9 bases. This CDR3 has 17 amino acids. Germline V lookup: CDR1 MGHRA, CDR2 YSYEKL. Unmatched junction bases numbered 12, after V lost 1 base and J lost 7 bases. CDR3 region: CASSQGGAAGGRYTQYF. CDR3 bases: TGCGCCAGCAGCCAAGGGGGTGCGGCGGGGGGGCGATATACGCAGTATTTT.

At least ten counts were recorded for this clonotype. The chain couples TRBV5-1 to TRBJ2-1; 8 nucleotides align to TRBD1. V lost 0 bases and J lost 9; bases outside the gene matches: 8. CDR1 is SGHRS, CDR2 YFSETQ, per germline. The CDR3 contains 15 residues. The CDR3 protein is CASSLGRQGRGEQFF. CDR3 in DNA: TGCGCCAGCAGCTTGGGGAGACAGGGGCGAGGTGAGCAGTTCTTC.

This clonotype turned up a few times. The chain is built from TRBV7-3 and TRBJ2-2, with 7 nucleotides matching TRBD1. The CDR3 runs to 14 residues. V gave up 4 bases and J gave up 5 bases; unmatched junction bases: 4. Germline CDR1 and CDR2: SGHTA and FQGTGA. DNA of the CDR3: TGTGCCAGCAGCTCGGGACAGTCTACCGGGGAGCTGTTTTTT. The encoded protein is CASSSGQSTGELFF.